This T cell receptor beta chain was sequenced in a study of cytomegalovirus exposure and HLA in healthy donors listed by TCRdb under 2017. Study-wide context: An earlier analysis of 587 of the donors reported approximately 260 Gb of sequence data and 95 million to 140 million unique TCR beta sequences obtained from approximately 180 million T cells. Among 350 to 400 genotyped donors of the cohort, an average of about 240,000 unique TCR beta nucleotide sequences were sequenced per donor, around 18% of them non-productive. In a later genetic analysis, genome-wide SNP genotypes for about three fifths of the roughly 670 donors were used, and that subset was treated as a discovery cohort. In the later analysis, no new phenotypic data were used to find candidate immune exposures; instead, reliance was placed on TCR beta sequences and their occurrence across donors. Of the 300 to 500 genotyped donors, 65% to 90% were placed in the genetic ancestry cluster associated with self-reported Caucasian donors. An early release that covered about 600 HLA-typed donors contained approximately 300 gigabases of sequencing data and about 93 million unique TCR sequences. To predict cytomegalovirus infection status, the study brought together high-throughput TCR immunosequencing, statistical association of individual TCRs with disease status, and machine learning. Typing coverage differed by locus: A, B, C, DRB1 and DQB1 were typed in about 629-640 donors, DQA1 in about 510, DPA1 in around 610, and DPB1 in just under 480. Donor age, sex, ethnicity and CMV serostatus were compiled alongside the repertoire data. An earlier analysis of around 580 of the donors used high-throughput TCR beta sequencing to judge whether each TCR beta V gene segment behaved as functional or pseudogenic. The study profiled the T cell repertoires of about 640 subjects by immunosequencing and related them to cytomegalovirus serostatus. Five DR-DQ haplotypes were handled as single units for association and clustering, since linkage in the cohort was strong. HLA typing covered class I and class II loci at four-digit resolution. Along with the roughly 610-subject first cohort, a separate validation cohort of over 90 different subjects was used. All discovery cohort repertoires had been generated on a single sequencing platform. The study was designed to test whether signatures of past pathogen exposure could be identified by cataloging public T cell receptors. In a later analysis, previously published TCR beta repertoires from 670 or so donors were re-analyzed and high-resolution HLA genotyping was added so that TCR occurrence patterns could be studied. The full study reports these points: This cohort had only TCR beta chains sequenced, and the lack of alpha or paired-chain data limited which features could be detected. The only immune exposure information available for the cohort was CMV serostatus. In a later analysis, 15,000 to 20,000 TCR beta sequences were associated with specific HLA alleles at a false discovery rate of 0.05. In a later analysis, the rate of TCR association differed among HLA loci, with DRB1 alleles having the most associated TCRs and HLA-C alleles having the fewest. In the study, approximately 160 TCR beta chains were listed as associated with cytomegalovirus. According to the authors, the approach could potentially be generalized to other disease states and immunological phenotypes. Because HLA typing was missing for some donors at each locus, association tests included only the typed subset. The sequencing pipeline was judged likely to have produced a cluster of highly shared sequence variants as a technical artifact. When HLA alleles, especially DR and DQ, strongly co-occurred, attributing TCR associations to individual alleles was difficult. Most TCR sequences were seen in very few donors, while some public TCRs were found in many individuals. In a later genetic analysis, a missense DCLRE1C variant was associated with V-gene and J-gene trimming of TCR beta chains, and the association was replicated in an independent cohort. In vitro tests confirmed that three of the cytomegalovirus-associated TCR beta chains recognize cytomegalovirus antigens. In an earlier analysis of around 600 of the donors, most TCR beta V segments appeared in productive rearrangements about 87% or about 30% of the time, broadly matching IMGT annotations. Because counts were too low, around 18 rarely observed V segments, including chromosome 9 orphons, were left out of the earlier analysis of about 620 of the donors. A later analysis reported that several top co-occurrence clusters appeared linked to parvovirus B19, influenza, CMV and Epstein-Barr virus. Correlated functional status among segregating V segments might be attributable to linkage disequilibrium, but an unknown experimental factor could not be ruled out. A further reported finding was that TCR beta sequences accurately predicted the HLA-A and HLA-B alleles for most subjects in the first cohort. Compared with the roughly 720-donor mean, donors in an Asian-associated ancestry cluster had fewer N-insertions in productive TCRs, according to a later genetic analysis. The presence/absence analyses assumed that sequencing depth was roughly uniform across donors, and that assumption may not be true. In a later analysis, HLA-associated TCR beta chains showed more clonal expansion and lower generation probabilities than non-associated chains that were equally common. The classifier was reported to diagnose cytomegalovirus status with high specificity and sensitivity in both the original cohort and the validation cohort. The 87-base-pair reads could not distinguish some IMGT-functional V segments, including TRBV6-2 and TRBV6-3, so those segments were excluded. According to a later analysis, most CMV-associated TCR beta chains appeared to be HLA-restricted, and the HLA associations seemed to be driven largely by CMV exposure.

With regard to this clone: This clone's antigen is unknown. There are no base qualities to consult, and no much larger clone falls within one base.

Reading from cysteine to phenylalanine, the CDR3 counts 13 amino acids. Of the read, only the CDR3 DNA is kept; its 39 bases are in frame from base 1. According to the germline V gene, CDR1 reads SGHTA and CDR2 reads FQGTGA. The trim is 4 bases for V and 10 bases for J, with a gap of 16 bases between the germline ends. The method was the immunoSEQ multiplex PCR assay. A mixture of 60 forward primers for TCR Vbeta segments and 13 reverse primers for TCR Jbeta segments was used in the multiplex PCR. The CDR3 region of rearranged TCR beta genes was amplified from genomic DNA by a multiplex PCR assay. On the Illumina HiSeq System, the amplified TCR beta libraries were sequenced as 87-base-pair reads. Turning to the authors' computational methods: A later analysis tallied roughly 80 million unique TCR beta chains across the 550 to 850 repertoires, and approximately 12 million of those chains were shared by two or more donors. Raw reads were error-corrected and collapsed into unique sequences with a nearest-neighbor algorithm that merged closely related sequences to remove PCR and sequencing errors. To assign V, D and J gene segments, CDR3 sequences were aligned to IMGT reference sequences. Each retained sequence needed at least a six-nucleotide match to both a V gene segment and a J gene segment. Rearrangements were called productive when the CDR3 lacked stop codons and stayed in frame with V and J; all others were non-productive. CDR3 was defined according to IMGT convention as the region running from the second conserved V-encoded cysteine to the conserved J-encoded phenylalanine. In an earlier analysis of roughly 610 of the donors, sequences lacking an unambiguous match to a single V gene segment were excluded. An earlier analysis of 550 to 650 of the donors classified V segments as functional when productive rearrangements were above 56.7% and as segregating when the standard deviation between donors was above 5%. To diagnose cytomegalovirus status from the catalog of TCR beta chain sequences, a statistical classification framework was built. In a later analysis, TCR nucleotide sequences were compared against IMGT/GENE-DB human TR gene sequences so that V and J genes could be assigned. Using the TCRdist pipeline, a later analysis assigned CDR3 sequences along with most-parsimonious VDJ recombination scenarios. In a later analysis, each TCR beta chain was defined by its CDR3 amino acid sequence together with its V-gene family, and reads without a unique V-gene family were excluded. In a later analysis, 550 to 650 highly shared, low-generation-probability nucleotide sequences were removed to address suspected cross-contamination and a sequencing artifact. A later analysis calculated a clonal expansion index for each public chain from normalized within-repertoire ranks of inferred template counts. In a later analysis, generation probabilities were computed with a VDJ recombination model fitted to out-of-frame rearrangements, and the resulting probabilities were checked against IGoR. Hypergeometric tests were used in a later analysis to score TCR-TCR, TCR-HLA and TCR-CMV co-occurrence, with a repertoire-size bias correction applied to the TCR pairs. To estimate false discovery rates, a later analysis permuted the HLA or CMV assignments 20 times. In a later analysis, co-occurring TCRs were grouped using DBSCAN, with TCRdist sequence similarity added in when clustering inside HLA-allele-positive subsets. Co-occurrence clustering excluded repertoires with fewer than 30,000 or more than 120,000 public chains, plus five with anomalous nucleotide sharing. Held by TCRdb, this immuneACCESS table contains in-frame sequences only and omits some clones. Under half of the omission traces to an unresolved V gene where checked; the cause of the rest is unknown. V, J and clone size are taken as reported in that table, and D and trimming were inferred from the DNA itself. The table for this sample lists about 130,000 clones; roughly four fifths of them were counted only once. Of the sample, 2.7% is held by the ten largest clones.

The cohort comprised hundreds of healthy bone marrow donors. Cohort members were all nominally healthy when sampled, although unrecorded immune exposures were likely present. The donor tested CMV seronegative, placing the donor among the roughly 350 seronegative members of the cohort. A peripheral blood sample was collected from each donor, and TCR beta sequencing was performed on peripheral blood mononuclear cells. The Qiagen DNeasy Blood Extraction Kit was used to extract genomic DNA from the blood cell samples. The chain employs TRBV7-3 and TRBJ2-5, with the D gene uncertain. Sequenced material: PBMCs. This TCR was recovered from a boy under 10 years old in good health and CMV-seronegative. The DNA reads as follows: TGTGCCAGCAGCTCTATGTACGGCGGAGACCAGTACTTC. This translates into CASSSMYGGDQYF.